One sample yielded the 22 T cell receptor beta chains listed below, sequenced in a study of graft-versus-host responses after intestinal transplantation. TCRdb's table, derived via immunoSEQ multiplex PCR, lists solely in-frame clones and lacks some. The sample has under 95,000 clones; about 90% are singletons. No cognate antigen is known for these TCRs. Sequencing used unstimulated CD8+ T cells sorted from spleen or lymph node cells, obtained before intestinal transplant. The receptors were gathered from a human donor who received an intestinal transplant.

This chain uses TRBV29-1 with TRBJ1-2; 8 positions agree with TRBD1. This CDR3 is built from 13 residues. Germline V gene data show CDR1 as SQVTM and CDR2 as ANQGSEA. V dropped 7 bases and J dropped 4; count of bases not matched to a gene: 8. The CDR3 spells CSGSGGAVYGYTF. CDR3 nucleotide sequence: TGCAGCGGCTCAGGGGGCGCCGTCTATGGCTACACCTTC. Supplemented by reference TRBV29-1 and TRBJ1-2, the full variable domain reads SAVISQKPSRDICQRGTSLTIQCQVDSQVTMMFWYRQQPGQSLTLIATANQGSEATYESGFVIDKFPISRPNLTFSTLTVSNMSPEDSSIYLCSGSGGAVYGYTFGSGTRLTVV.

This chain links TRBV9 with TRBJ2-1, with 11 bases aligning to TRBD2. Per the germline V gene, CDR1 is SGDLS and CDR2 is YYNGEE. J gave up 9 bases and V 1 base, and 3 bases lay outside the gene matches. The CDR3 runs to 14 residues. The CDR3 sequence is CASSVTSGGSEQFF. In DNA form, the CDR3 reads TGTGCCAGCAGCGTAACTAGCGGGGGTAGTGAGCAGTTCTTC.

The V call is TRBV6-1, the J call TRBJ2-7, with D possibly matching TRBD1 (5 bases). Deletions cut 3 bases from V and 2 bases from J, with 11 bases between. The CDR3 is 14 residues long. Germline loops: CDR1 MNHNS, CDR2 SASEGT. The CDR3 loop is CASSDRVVAYEQYF. CDR3 in DNA: TGTGCCAGCAGTGACAGGGTTGTCGCCTACGAGCAGTACTTC.

This chain connects TRBV6-6 to TRBJ2-2; the match to TRBD2 covers 11 bases. This CDR3 comprises 15 residues. CDR1 and CDR2 from the germline V gene are MNHNY and SVGAGI (reference sequence). V trimming: 2 bases; J trimming: 6 bases; junction bases outside the gene matches: 2. CDR3 nucleotide sequence: TGTGCCAGCAGTTACCTAGCGGGGGGTCCCGGGGAGCTGTTTTTT. Protein sequence: CASSYLAGGPGELFF.

The chain combines TRBV5-6 with TRBJ2-7, with TRBD1 matching over 8 bases. CDR3 size: 14 residues. Trimming removed 3 bases from V and 6 bases from J; junction bases left unmatched: 8. CDR1 is SGHDT, CDR2 YYEEEE, per germline. CDR3: CASSSGQGLREQYF. The CDR3 DNA reads TGTGCCAGCAGCTCTGGACAGGGCTTACGCGAGCAGTACTTC. The full variable domain, rest sourced from reference TRBV5-6 and TRBJ2-7, is DAGVTQSPTHLIKTRGQQVTLRCSPKSGHDTVSWYQQALGQGPQFIFQYYEEEERQRGNFPDRFSGHQFPNYSSELNVNALLLGDSALYLCASSSGQGLREQYFGPGTRLTVT.

The rearrangement uses TRBV4-2 and TRBJ1-2; 9 bases map to TRBD1. Trimming at V came to 4 bases and at J to 6 bases, leaving 9 bases not matched to a gene. CDR3 length: 15 amino acids. Germline CDR1 reads LGHNA; CDR2 reads YNFKEQ. The DNA of the CDR3 is TGTGCCAGCAGCCTCCAAAACAGGGGGCATGATGGCTACACCTTC. Its translation: CASSLQNRGHDGYTF.

This CDR3 reads CASSVIPDSQGDGYTF. DNA of the CDR3: TGTGCCAGCAGTGTCATACCGGACAGCCAGGGAGATGGCTACACCTTC. The V and J genes are TRBV2 and TRBJ1-2; perhaps TRBD1 as D (6 bases). V lost 4 bases and J 6 bases, leaving 21 bases between the germline ends. The germline V gene encodes CDR1 SNHLY and CDR2 FYNNEI. The CDR3 contains 16 residues.

In this sample, this clone turned up once. The chain couples TRBV7-6 to TRBJ2-1; 11 bases agree with TRBD1. In germline, CDR1 is SGHVS, CDR2 FNYEAQ. The CDR3 has 14 amino acids. V lost 3 bases, J lost 5 bases, and 0 bases stayed unmatched. CDR3 DNA: TGTGCCAGCAGCTTGGACAGGGGGCACAATGAGCAGTTCTTC. It codes for CASSLDRGHNEQFF. Variable domain in full (rest from reference TRBV7-6 and TRBJ2-1): GAGVSQSPRYKVTKRGQDVALRCDPISGHVSLYWYRQALGQGPEFLTYFNYEAQQDKSGLPNDRFSAERPEGSISTLTIQRTEQRDSAMYRCASSLDRGHNEQFFGPGTRLTVL.

V is TRBV27 and J is TRBJ1-2; D is undetermined. Trimming pared 5 bases from V and 4 bases from J, leaving 14 bases between. In germline, CDR1 is MNHEY, CDR2 SMNVEV (reference sequence). This CDR3 region has 14 residues. Written as DNA, the CDR3 is TGTGCCAGCAGTCCCGGCGGCTCGATCTATGGCTACACCTTC. Residues: CASSPGGSIYGYTF.

The rearrangement links TRBV28 to TRBJ2-5, with 8 bases lining up with TRBD2. The V gene end was trimmed by 6 bases and the J gene end by 5 bases; junction bases not matched to a gene: 8. This CDR3 has 14 residues. Germline V CDR1 and CDR2: MDHEN, SYDVKM. The CDR3 sequence: CASRQRESYETQYF. In DNA, the CDR3 is TGTGCCAGCAGACAGCGGGAGAGCTATGAGACCCAGTACTTC.

This clone was picked up a small number of times. The chain carries TRBV7-2 and TRBJ1-1; possibly TRBD1 for D (5 bases). Germline CDR1 SGHTA, CDR2 FQGNSA. CDR3 size: 13 residues. The V end lost 6 bases, the J end lost 1 base, and 9 bases lay between the germline ends. The CDR3 region has the DNA TGTGCCAGCAGAGATACAGGGAACACTGAAGCTTTCTTT. Its protein product is CASRDTGNTEAFF.

V usage is TRBV5-8 and J usage is TRBJ2-7; tentatively, D is TRBD2 (7 bases). V lost 0 bases, J lost 3 bases, and 13 bases lay in between. The CDR3 runs 15 residues. Germline lookup yields CDR1 SGHTS and CDR2 YDEGEE. The CDR3 is CASSLGEGGVYEQYF. The CDR3 DNA sequence: TGTGCCAGCAGCTTGGGGGAGGGGGGGGTCTACGAGCAGTACTTC.

This clone was seen just once. The rearrangement links TRBV5-1 to TRBJ1-3, with D possibly matching TRBD1 (5 bases). V lost 3 bases to trimming and J lost 2 bases, with 12 bases between them. Germline V gives CDR1 SGHRS, CDR2 YFSETQ. CDR3 length: 15 residues. The CDR3 DNA reads as TGCGCCAGCAGCTACGGGGGTCCTACTGGAAACACCATATATTTT. This codes for CASSYGGPTGNTIYF.

This rearrangement joins TRBV7-9 to TRBJ2-1; D perhaps matches TRBD1 (6 bases). Germline V gives CDR1 SEHNR, CDR2 FQNEAQ (reference sequence). V lost 5 bases and J lost 4, with 15 bases in between. There are 15 residues in the CDR3. The CDR3 here is CASSTGLGWYNEQFF. The DNA of the CDR3 is TGTGCCAGCAGCACAGGGCTTGGGTGGTACAATGAGCAGTTCTTC.

This chain links TRBV6-7 with TRBJ2-1, with 7 bases identical to TRBD2. TRBV6-7 carries the ORF label, with uncertain function. V shed 6 bases and J 2 bases; nucleotides not matched to a gene: 16. CDR3 length: 18 amino acids. This CDR3 reads CASSPTAERGATYNEQFF. The CDR3 coding sequence is TGTGCCAGCAGCCCCACTGCGGAGCGGGGCGCTACCTACAATGAGCAGTTCTTC.

The V gene is TRBV7-9, the J gene TRBJ2-1; D ambiguous. V shed 8 bases and J shed 0 bases, with 5 bases lying between them. Germline assignment: CDR1 SEHNR and CDR2 FQNEAQ (reference sequence). This CDR3 region has 12 residues. The CDR3 reads CASRSSYNEQFF. The DNA for the CDR3 is TGTGCCAGCCGGAGCTCCTACAATGAGCAGTTCTTC.

The chain joins TRBV27 to TRBJ2-7, with D uncertain. This CDR3 contains 13 residues. Germline lookup yields CDR1 MNHEY and CDR2 SMNVEV (reference sequence). The V gene lost 6 bases and the J gene lost 0 bases, with 9 bases spanning the gap. This CDR3 is CASRVTPSYEQYF. The CDR3 coding sequence is TGTGCCAGCAGGGTGACTCCCTCCTACGAGCAGTACTTC.

This chain connects TRBV7-8 to TRBJ2-7; tentative D call: TRBD2 (5 bases). Germline CDR1 reads SGHVS; CDR2 reads FQNEAQ. The ends were cut back, 4 bases at V and 7 bases at J, with 17 bases in the middle. This CDR3 is 14 amino acids long. The CDR3 DNA reads TGTGCCAGCAGCTCAACCGGACTTGGCGGGGAGCAGTACTTC. The encoded protein is CASSSTGLGGEQYF.

V usage is TRBV10-3 and J usage is TRBJ2-4, with D maybe TRBD2 (5 bases). Germline V gives CDR1 ENHRY, CDR2 SYGVKD. The germline V and J ends were trimmed by 8 bases and 8 bases, with 13 bases remaining between them. The CDR3 is 12 residues long. CDR3: CAIGAPADIQYF. CDR3 nucleotide sequence: TGTGCCATCGGAGCCCCAGCGGACATTCAGTACTTC.

This clone appeared once. The rearrangement joins TRBV19 to TRBJ2-2; D call uncertain. CDR3 size: 12 residues. Per germline, CDR1 LNHDA and CDR2 SQIVND (reference sequence). The V and J ends lost 5 bases and 3 bases respectively, with 4 bases between them. CDR3 DNA sequence: TGTGCCAGTAGTGCGTACACCGGGGAGCTGTTTTTT. Residues: CASSAYTGELFF.

The V gene is TRBV21-1, the J gene TRBJ1-2; the table's TRBD1 call for D was not verified on the DNA. TRBV21-1 is designated a pseudogene. The CDR3 has 14 residues. As DNA, the CDR3 is TGTGCCAGCAGCGGGCGGACAGGGGGCTATGGCTACACCTTC. Its protein is CASSGRTGGYGYTF.

The CDR3 coding sequence is TGTGCCAGCAGCTTGGACAGGGAATTAAATCAGCCCCAGCATTTT. Protein sequence: CASSLDRELNQPQHF. The genes are TRBV7-8 and TRBJ1-5, with 8 bases aligning to TRBD1. V lost 3 bases and J lost 4; bases outside the gene matches: 5. Germline V gives CDR1 SGHVS, CDR2 FQNEAQ. The CDR3 contains 15 residues.